This T cell receptor beta chain was captured in a study of OX40 agonist ivuxolimab in advanced cancers. Study summary: People in dose escalation had one of these cancers: hepatocellular carcinoma, melanoma, renal cell or head and neck cancer. Earlier treatment with anti-PD-1, anti-PD-L1 or anti-CTLA-4 was permitted, and about 40% had received some.

TCRdb's table, derived via immunoSEQ multiplex PCR, lists solely in-frame clones and lacks some. This repertoire shows 60,000 to 95,000 clones, around nine tenths found once; its top ten account for under 0.4%. The V end lost 5 bases, the J end lost 8 bases, and 18 bases lay between the germline ends. CDR1 SGHVS and CDR2 FQNEAQ come from the germline V gene. The CDR3 consists of 14 residues. The sequencing here drew on CD4+ or CD8+ T cells sorted from blood, taken in a trial of the OX40 agonist ivuxolimab. The TCR comes from an adult with an advanced solid tumor such as melanoma, head and neck, liver or kidney cancer. The chain recombines TRBV7-8 with TRBJ1-2, with a possible D match to TRBD1 (5 bases). CDR3 region: CASSPRTPRKGYTF. The CDR3 nucleotides are TGTGCCAGCAGCCCCCGGACACCCCGAAAGGGCTACACCTTC.